The T cell receptor beta chain under discussion was sequenced for a study of shared clonotypes between healthy human individuals. Study observations and caveats: Several donors held 4.5% to 5% of naive CD4 clonotypes in common.

The CDR3 is 12 residues long. Germline CDR1 and CDR2: SQVTM and ANQGSEA. Deletions cut 4 bases from V and 4 bases from J, with 10 bases between. Investigators divided CD4+ cells into CD45RA+ naive and CD45RA-negative memory subsets. Libraries were prepared by immunoSEQ multiplex PCR; TCRdb keeps only in-frame clonotypes and omits some of them. The table records about 640,000 clones, 60% to 80% of them present only once. This clone occurred a few times. The antigen is undetermined. This receptor was identified in a woman aged 30 to 39 in good health. The sequenced sample consisted of memory CD4+ T cells sorted from blood. Subset in this sample: CD45RA-negative fraction. The rearrangement uses TRBV29-1 and TRBJ1-2; D uncertain. The CDR3 DNA is TGCAGCGTTGCGGGCTCGCTCTATGGCTACACCTTC. Protein product: CSVAGSLYGYTF. The variable domain in full, completed from reference TRBV29-1 and TRBJ1-2, reads SAVISQKPSRDICQRGTSLTIQCQVDSQVTMMFWYRQQPGQSLTLIATANQGSEATYESGFVIDKFPISRPNLTFSTLTVSNMSPEDSSIYLCSVAGSLYGYTFGSGTRLTVV.